These 14 T cell receptor beta chains were sequenced from one sample in a study of blood T cell repertoires in COVID-19. TCRdb's copy holds only in-frame clones and misses some; the assay was immunoSEQ multiplex PCR. The repertoire has about 350,000 clones, 88% of them found once; the top ten carry about 0.94%. Sequenced sample: PBMCs or T cells enriched from blood (not recorded which). The receptors come from a woman younger than 45 who had been exposed to COVID-19.

The chain has TRBV6-1 and TRBJ1-5, with D perhaps TRBD1 (6 bases). The CDR3 covers 16 residues. Looked up from germline, CDR1 is MNHNS and CDR2 is SASEGT. The V and J ends lost 1 base and 2 bases respectively, with 12 bases between them. The chain's CDR3 is CASSEVVRGGNQPQHF. For the CDR3, the DNA is TGTGCCAGCAGTGAAGTCGTCAGGGGTGGCAATCAGCCCCAGCATTTT.

The chain carries TRBV30 and TRBJ1-5, with D uncertain. CDR1 is GTSNPN, CDR2 SVGIG, per germline (reference sequence). Trimming took 2 bases from V and 6 from J, leaving 11 bases between them. This CDR3 contains 13 residues. DNA for the CDR3: TGTGCCTGGAGTTACGAGGGTACTCAGCCCCAGCATTTT. Translating gives CAWSYEGTQPQHF.

The genes are TRBV6-5 and TRBJ1-1, with D possibly TRBD1 on 5 matching bases. V was shortened by 7 bases and J by 4 bases, with 13 bases between the two germline ends. Germline CDR1 is MNHEY and CDR2 is SVGAGI. CDR3 length: 13 amino acids. The CDR3 is CASNRGGSTEAFF. In DNA form, the CDR3 reads TGTGCCAGCAATCGGGGGGGTTCCACTGAAGCTTTCTTT.

The V and J genes are TRBV7-9 and TRBJ1-4; D perhaps matches TRBD1 (5 bases). The CDR3 runs to 15 residues. The germline gives CDR1 SEHNR, CDR2 FQNEAQ (reference sequence). V lost 4 bases and J 4 bases, leaving 13 bases between the germline ends. CDR3 DNA sequence: TGTGCCAGCAGCTCCTACAGGCTCGTTAATGAAAAACTGTTTTTT. Translating gives CASSSYRLVNEKLFF.

V and J are TRBV19 and TRBJ2-2, with TRBD2 identical over 16 bases. V trimming: 5 bases; J trimming: 6 bases; junction bases outside the gene matches: 6. The CDR3 has 17 amino acids. Germline V gives CDR1 LNHDA, CDR2 SQIVND (reference sequence). The CDR3 coding sequence is TGTGCCAGTAGTCAGGGGACTAGCGGGAGGGCCGCCGGGGAGCTGTTTTTT. Translation gives CASSQGTSGRAAGELFF.

The count of this clone is one. The chain employs TRBV28 and TRBJ1-2; 9 bases line up with TRBD1. V lost 6 bases to trimming and J lost 8 bases; unmatched junction nucleotides: 19. Germline V CDR1 and CDR2: MDHEN, SYDVKM. The CDR3 loop spans 17 amino acids. Here the CDR3 reads CASRNRGLEVRLGGYTF. CDR3 in DNA: TGTGCCAGCAGAAACAGGGGGCTAGAGGTGCGGCTAGGGGGCTACACCTTC.

The chain carries TRBV7-3 and TRBJ2-3; TRBD2 aligns across 14 bases. The CDR3 is 16 residues long. CDR1 and CDR2 from the germline V gene are SGHTA and FQGTGA. V trimming: 3 bases; J trimming: 4 bases; junction bases outside the gene matches: 3. CDR3 protein: CASSLGTSGSADTQYF. The DNA for the CDR3 is TGTGCCAGCAGCTTGGGGACTAGCGGGAGTGCAGATACGCAGTATTTT.

The rearrangement joins TRBV28 to TRBJ1-2, with TRBD1 identical over 7 bases. CDR3 length: 14 amino acids. Losses at the gene ends were 5 bases for V and 2 bases for J; bases not matched to a gene: 5. The germline V gene encodes CDR1 MDHEN and CDR2 SYDVKM. CDR3 protein: CASSDDRANYGYTF. The CDR3 bases are TGTGCCAGCAGTGATGACAGGGCGAACTATGGCTACACCTTC.

This chain connects TRBV27 to TRBJ2-7; tentative D call: TRBD2 (5 bases). Germline V gene lookup returns CDR1 MNHEY and CDR2 SMNVEV (reference sequence). The CDR3 length is 15 residues. Deletions cut 3 bases from V and 0 bases from J, with 12 bases between. The CDR3 DNA reads TGTGCCAGCAGTTTGCGGGCACAAAACTCCTACGAGCAGTACTTC. Its translation: CASSLRAQNSYEQYF.

V and J are TRBV12-3 or TRBV12-4 and TRBJ2-7, with TRBD1 as a possible D gene (5 bases). The CDR3 sequence is 12 residues long. V was pared by 7 bases and J by 7 bases, with 14 bases between. The CDR3 is CASTPGMGEQYF. DNA of the CDR3: TGTGCCAGCACCCCAGGGATGGGGGAGCAGTACTTC.

In its sample, this clone was seen once. The chain combines TRBV29-1 with TRBJ1-2, with TRBD1 matching 7 bases. V was clipped by 3 bases and J by 7 bases; unmatched bases: 11. The CDR3 has 14 amino acids. CDR1 is SQVTM, CDR2 ANQGSEA, per germline. The CDR3 is CSVESNRGLSGYTF. CDR3 DNA sequence: TGCAGCGTTGAGAGTAACAGGGGCCTCTCTGGCTACACCTTC.

This clone appeared a single time. The chain uses TRBV27 and TRBJ2-4, with a possible D match to TRBD2 (6 bases). This CDR3 comprises 15 residues. V was pared by 5 bases and J by 1 base, with 12 bases between. The germline V gene encodes CDR1 MNHEY and CDR2 SMNVEV (reference sequence). The CDR3 loop reads CASSRGSGAKNIQYF. In DNA form, the CDR3 reads TGTGCCAGCAGTCGGGGGAGCGGGGCCAAAAACATTCAGTACTTC.

The V and J genes are TRBV5-1 and TRBJ2-1; a weak D match, TRBD2 (6 bases). This CDR3 has 16 residues. The ends were cut back, 4 bases at V and 7 bases at J, with 21 bases in the middle. CDR1 and CDR2 from the germline V gene are SGHRS and YFSETQ. The CDR3 DNA sequence: TGCGCCAGCAGCATTATCGTCCGGGGCGCGGGGAATGAGCAGTTCTTC. It translates to CASSIIVRGAGNEQFF.

The chain recombines TRBV7-3 with TRBJ2-7; 10 nucleotides align to TRBD1. J gave up 6 bases and V 1 base, and 6 bases lay outside the gene matches. This CDR3 has 15 amino acids. Germline V gene data show CDR1 as SGHTA and CDR2 as FQGTGA. The CDR3 loop reads CASSLRMGQGTEQYF. CDR3 coding DNA: TGTGCCAGCAGCTTAAGAATGGGACAGGGGACCGAGCAGTACTTC.